Listed here are 21 T cell receptor beta chains from one sample, sequenced in a study of Graves' ophthalmopathy and Graves' hyperthyroidism. The authors amplified TCR beta CDR3 regions from RNA transcripts. An opening RT-PCR round employed HTBI primers and preceded a second-round multiplex PCR. One entry per CDR3 protein, called by TCRdb with MiXCR from the multiplex PCR reads. The table lists 350,000 to 450,000 distinct CDR3 sequences, 15% to 20% of them singletons. Sequencing was done on a sample of peripheral blood. The source is a woman aged 18-29 years with Graves' ophthalmopathy.

V gene TRBV20-1 combines with J gene TRBJ2-2; 12 bases fit TRBD1. Germline V gene lookup returns CDR1 DFQATT and CDR2 SNEGSKA (reference sequence). Losses at the gene ends were 5 bases for V and 2 bases for J; bases not matched to a gene: 3. The CDR3 spans 15 residues. CDR3 in amino acids: CSAGTGGFNTGELFF. The CDR3 DNA is TGCAGTGCTGGGACAGGGGGCTTTAACACCGGGGAGCTGTTTTTT.

This clonotype was detected many times. This chain connects TRBV29-1 to TRBJ2-7, with D tentatively TRBD1 or TRBD2 (5 bases each). The CDR3 contains 12 residues. V was pared by 6 bases and J by 6 bases, with 15 bases between. Germline CDR1 SQVTM, CDR2 ANQGSEA. DNA for the CDR3: TGCAGCGTCCCCTTGGCAGGGACCGAGCAGTACTTC. Translated: CSVPLAGTEQYF.

Ten or more counts support this clonotype. The chain has TRBV28 and TRBJ1-1; tentative D call: TRBD1 (6 bases). Trimming took off 3 bases at V and 3 bases at J, with 26 bases between the two ends. The germline CDR1 and CDR2 sequences are MDHEN and SYDVKM. This CDR3 has 19 amino acids. The CDR3 DNA reads as TGTGCCAGCAGTTTCATCCTGCAGGGGCTTAGTGCACGGGACACTGAAGCTTTCTTT. This encodes CASSFILQGLSARDTEAFF.

This clonotype appeared many times. The rearrangement uses TRBV6-5 and TRBJ1-1, with 10 positions matching TRBD1. The length of the CDR3 is 15 residues. Germline lookup yields CDR1 MNHEY and CDR2 SVGAGI. The junction had 18 bases not matched to a gene; V was cut back by 9 bases and J by 11 bases. CDR3 loop: CASGRADRGRRGAFF. As DNA, the CDR3 is TGTGCCAGTGGCCGGGCAGACAGGGGGCGCAGGGGTGCTTTCTTT.

This clonotype came up many times. V gene TRBV10-3 combines with J gene TRBJ1-1; D is ambiguous. V lost 7 bases and J 0 bases, leaving 9 bases between the germline ends. The CDR3 runs 13 residues. Germline CDR1 is ENHRY and CDR2 is SYGVKD. CDR3 protein: CAIMDGMNTEAFF. The CDR3 coding sequence is TGTGCCATCATGGACGGAATGAACACTGAAGCTTTCTTT.

V and J are TRBV10-1 and TRBJ2-7; possibly TRBD1 for D (6 bases). CDR1 WNHNN and CDR2 SYGVQD come from the germline V gene (reference sequence). This CDR3 is built from 13 residues. V gave up 4 bases and J gave up 3 bases, with 10 bases separating them. The CDR3 protein is CASSAGQYYEQYF. In DNA form, the CDR3 reads TGCGCCAGCAGTGCAGGACAGTACTACGAGCAGTACTTC.

This clonotype was seen many times. The chain's CDR3 is CASGLGGFTSNTGELFF. The CDR3 DNA reads as TGTGCTAGTGGTTTGGGTGGTTTCACCTCGAACACCGGGGAGCTGTTTTTT. The chain links TRBV12-5 to TRBJ2-2; D gene uncertain. The germline V gene has CDR1 LGHNT and CDR2 FRNRAP. CDR3 size: 17 residues. V was trimmed by 1 base and J by 0 bases, leaving 12 bases between them.

V is TRBV28 and J is TRBJ1-5; D is ambiguous. CDR1 is MDHEN and CDR2 is SYDVKM in the germline V gene. V lost 6 bases and J 0 bases, leaving 12 bases between the germline ends. CDR3 length: 15 amino acids. The CDR3 protein is CASRGEGLSNQPQHF. Here the CDR3 DNA reads TGTGCCAGCAGGGGAGAGGGCCTTAGCAATCAGCCCCAGCATTTT.

This clonotype occurred many times. The chain combines TRBV29-1 with TRBJ1-1; 9 bases agree with TRBD1. Unmatched junction bases numbered 7, after V lost 7 bases and J lost 4 bases. CDR3 length: 13 residues. Germline V gene lookup returns CDR1 SQVTM and CDR2 ANQGSEA. The CDR3 sequence is CSGNRGPGTEAFF. CDR3 DNA sequence: TGCAGCGGTAACAGGGGGCCAGGCACTGAAGCTTTCTTT.

This clonotype was picked up a small number of times. The V gene is TRBV7-9, the J gene TRBJ2-7; D is uncertain. From germline, CDR1 is SEHNR and CDR2 FQNEAQ (reference sequence). Trimming took off 5 bases at V and 5 bases at J, with 16 bases between the two ends. This CDR3 comprises 14 residues. DNA of the CDR3: TGTGCCAGCAGCCCACTCCTAGAGTATGACGAGCAGTACTTC. This encodes CASSPLLEYDEQYF.

This rearrangement joins TRBV24-1 to TRBJ1-2, with a weak D call TRBD1 (5 bases). The CDR3 extends over 13 amino acids. V was clipped by 0 bases and J by 7 bases, with 8 bases between them. Germline-derived CDR1 and CDR2 are KGHDR and SFDVKD. CDR3 DNA: TGTGCCACCAGTGATTTGGGGGGGTTTGGCTACACCTTC. Translation gives CATSDLGGFGYTF.

This clonotype was counted many times. The chain uses TRBV11-1 and TRBJ2-5, with TRBD2 matching 7 bases. From germline, CDR1 is SGHAT and CDR2 FQDESV (reference sequence). Trimming removed 3 bases from V and 3 bases from J; junction bases left unmatched: 13. The CDR3 has 17 residues. DNA for the CDR3: TGTGCCAGCAGCTTGGGGCCTAGCGGACGGGGGGAAGAGACCCAGTACTTC. Protein: CASSLGPSGRGEETQYF.

This clonotype has ten or more counts. The chain has TRBV28 and TRBJ2-4, with D perhaps assigned TRBD1 or TRBD2 (6 bases each). From germline, CDR1 is MDHEN and CDR2 SYDVKM. The CDR3 loop spans 15 amino acids. The ends were cut back, 5 bases at V and 7 bases at J, with 18 bases in the middle. The CDR3 DNA reads as TGTGCCAGCAGTCCACGACGGGGGCTAGGGAACATTCAGTACTTC. The encoded protein is CASSPRRGLGNIQYF.

Many counts were recorded for this clonotype. The chain couples TRBV28 to TRBJ2-7, with 12 bases fitting TRBD2. With 11 bases clipped from V and 4 bases from J, the junction kept 6 bases outside the gene matches. Germline V gene lookup returns CDR1 MDHEN and CDR2 SYDVKM. CDR3 length: 13 amino acids. CDR3 sequence (DNA): TGTGCCTCGGGACTAGCGGGTCTATACGAGCAGTACTTC. This sequence encodes CASGLAGLYEQYF.

The table lists this clonotype with many counts. V gene TRBV6-2 or TRBV6-3 combines with J gene TRBJ2-3; D gene uncertain. The germline CDR1 and CDR2 sequences are MNHEY and SVGEGT. The CDR3 has 13 amino acids. V lost 5 bases to trimming and J lost 3 bases, with 9 bases between them. The CDR3 DNA reads TGTGCCAGCAGTCCCCACGAGACAGATACGCAGTATTTT. This codes for CASSPHETDTQYF.

There are many counts of this clonotype. The chain uses TRBV29-1 and TRBJ1-1; a weak D match, TRBD1 (5 bases). V gave up 5 bases and J gave up 5 bases, with 21 bases separating them. The CDR3 spans 15 residues. Germline CDR1 is SQVTM and CDR2 is ANQGSEA. The CDR3 DNA is TGCAGCGTTTCCGGCAGGGACCCCAGGGCGACTGAAGCTTTCTTT. Amino acids: CSVSGRDPRATEAFF.

The V call is TRBV3-1, the J call TRBJ1-1; 7 bases are shared with TRBD1. CDR1 and CDR2 (germline): LGHDT, YNNKEL (reference sequence). J gave up 10 bases and V 4 bases, and 9 bases lay outside the gene matches. The CDR3 has 13 residues. In DNA form, the CDR3 reads TGTGCCAGCAGCCTGGAAAACAGGGGTCGAGCTTTCTTT. Translated: CASSLENRGRAFF. Variable domain in full (rest from reference TRBV3-1 and TRBJ1-1): DTAVSQTPKYLVTQMGNDKSIKCEQNLGHDTMYWYKQDSKKFLKIMFSYNNKELIINETVPNRFSPKSPDKAHLNLHINSLELGDSAVYFCASSLENRGRAFFGQGTRLTVV.

CDR3 coding DNA: TGCAGTGCGCTTACAGGGCGGGATTCACCCCTCCACTTT. As protein: CSALTGRDSPLHF. The V gene is TRBV20-1, the J gene TRBJ1-6; possibly TRBD1 for D (6 bases). CDR1 is DFQATT and CDR2 is SNEGSKA in the germline V gene (reference sequence). Trimming pared 6 bases from V and 8 bases from J, leaving 14 bases between. The CDR3 runs 13 residues.

This clonotype was recorded at least ten times. This sequence joins TRBV6-5 and TRBJ1-5; D call uncertain. The length of the CDR3 is 16 residues. CDR1 and CDR2 from the germline V gene are MNHEY and SVGAGI. Trimming cost V 2 bases and J 6 bases, with 17 bases left between them. The CDR3 sequence is CASSYLPNPTGQPQHF. In DNA, the CDR3 is TGTGCCAGCAGTTACCTGCCCAACCCCACGGGTCAGCCCCAGCATTTT.

This chain joins TRBV18 and TRBJ1-1, with D uncertain. This CDR3 comprises 10 residues. The V and J ends lost 6 bases and 12 bases respectively, with 11 bases between them. Germline V gene sequence: CDR1 KGHSH, CDR2 LQKENI. As DNA, the CDR3 is TGTGCCAGCTCGAATGGGATGTCTTTCTTT. This gives the protein CASSNGMSFF.

This clonotype was detected ten times or more. V and J are TRBV28 and TRBJ1-2, with a possible D match to TRBD1 (6 bases). V was shortened by 6 bases and J by 0 bases, with 11 bases between the two germline ends. The germline CDR1 and CDR2 sequences are MDHEN and SYDVKM. The CDR3 has 14 residues. Here the CDR3 DNA reads TGTGCCAGCAGCAGGGGTCTAGCTAACTATGGCTACACCTTC. Its protein is CASSRGLANYGYTF.